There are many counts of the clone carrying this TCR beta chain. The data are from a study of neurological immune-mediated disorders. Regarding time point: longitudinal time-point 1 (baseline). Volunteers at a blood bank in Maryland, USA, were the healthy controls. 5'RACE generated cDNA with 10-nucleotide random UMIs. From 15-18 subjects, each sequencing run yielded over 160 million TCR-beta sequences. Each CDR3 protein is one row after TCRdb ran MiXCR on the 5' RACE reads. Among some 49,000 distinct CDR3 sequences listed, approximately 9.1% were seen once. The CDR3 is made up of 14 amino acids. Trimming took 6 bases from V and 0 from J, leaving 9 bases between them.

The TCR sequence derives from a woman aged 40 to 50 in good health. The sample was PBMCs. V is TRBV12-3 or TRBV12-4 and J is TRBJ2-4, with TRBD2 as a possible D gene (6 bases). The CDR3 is CASSLGGAKNIQYF. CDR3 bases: TGTGCCAGCAGCTTGGGGGGAGCCAAAAACATTCAGTACTTC.